The 9 T cell receptor beta chains listed next were all sequenced from one sample in a study of cytomegalovirus exposure and HLA in healthy donors. Clones were read by immunoSEQ multiplex PCR, and TCRdb kept only the in-frame ones, dropping some. Here the sample spans roughly 130,000 clones, approximately 85% being singletons. The sequenced material came from PBMCs. These receptors were obtained from a woman in her thirties in good health and CMV-seronegative.

This clone was recorded a few times. The chain uses TRBV7-9 and TRBJ1-2; TRBD1 matches at 7 bases. This CDR3 has 14 residues. Germline assignment: CDR1 SEHNR and CDR2 FQNEAQ (reference sequence). Trimming removed 5 bases from V and 6 bases from J; junction bases left unmatched: 9. The CDR3 DNA follows: TGTGCCAGCAGCCCAGACCGACAGGGAGATGGCTACACCTTC. This gives the protein CASSPDRQGDGYTF.

V is TRBV5-8 and J is TRBJ2-3; D might be TRBD2 (6 bases). This CDR3 has 16 amino acids. The V gene's germline CDR1 is SGHTS and CDR2 YDEGEE. Trimming removed 2 bases at V and 0 bases at J, with 13 bases between. The CDR3 bases are TGTGCCAGCAGCTTCCGACGGGAGCCGAGCACAGATACGCAGTATTTT. It codes for CASSFRREPSTDTQYF.

This chain joins TRBV9 and TRBJ2-1; 7 bases are a match to TRBD1. Germline-derived CDR1 and CDR2 are SGDLS and YYNGEE. The CDR3 sequence is 16 residues long. V lost 2 bases and J lost 4; bases outside the gene matches: 9. For the CDR3, the DNA is TGTGCCAGCAGCGTGGGACAGCCTCCCCTTTACAATGAGCAGTTCTTC. Its translation: CASSVGQPPLYNEQFF.

In this sample, this clone turned up a few times. The chain is built from TRBV5-5 and TRBJ1-3; D not certain. CDR1 SGHKS and CDR2 YYEKEE come from the germline V gene (reference sequence). Trimming removed 3 bases at V and 7 bases at J, with 20 bases between. The CDR3 runs 16 residues. The CDR3 region has the DNA TGTGCCAGCAGCTCTCTGGTGGTCGGGAATCCCAACACCATATATTTT. Translation: CASSSLVVGNPNTIYF.

CDR3 in DNA: TGTGCCAGCAGCCGGGCTGGAGGGGATTCACCCCTCCACTTT. As protein: CASSRAGGDSPLHF. The chain is built from TRBV7-6 and TRBJ1-6, with a weak D call TRBD1 (5 bases). Germline CDR1 SGHVS, CDR2 FNYEAQ. Between the trimmed V and J ends, which lost 5 bases and 8 bases, there was a span of 13 bases. This CDR3 is 14 amino acids long. Based on the CDR3 plus reference TRBV7-6 and TRBJ1-6, the full variable domain is GAGVSQSPRYKVTKRGQDVALRCDPISGHVSLYWYRQALGQGPEFLTYFNYEAQQDKSGLPNDRFSAERPEGSISTLTIQRTEQRDSAMYRCASSRAGGDSPLHFGNGTRLTVT.

The CDR3 here is CASSLAIVLDWTSEAFF. DNA of the CDR3: TGTGCCAGCAGCTTGGCCATTGTGTTAGATTGGACTTCTGAAGCTTTCTTT. The chain employs TRBV5-5 and TRBJ1-1, with unresolved D. The CDR3 consists of 17 residues. Germline assignment: CDR1 SGHKS and CDR2 YYEKEE (reference sequence). V lost 0 bases and J 6 bases, leaving 21 bases between the germline ends. The full variable domain, its missing parts supplied by reference TRBV5-5 and TRBJ1-1, is DAGVTQSPTHLIKTRGQQVTLRCSPISGHKSVSWYQQVLGQGPQFIFQYYEKEERGRGNFPDRFSARQFPNYSSELNVNALLLGDSALYLCASSLAIVLDWTSEAFFGQGTRLTVV.

This clone was detected once. The rearrangement joins TRBV2 to TRBJ2-7; TRBD1 aligns across 7 bases. The CDR3 extends over 15 amino acids. Germline CDR1 is SNHLY and CDR2 is FYNNEI. Trimming took 4 bases from V and 4 from J; bases not matched to a gene: 10. The CDR3 region is CASSGEQGSLYEQYF. For the CDR3, the DNA is TGTGCCAGCAGTGGGGAACAGGGGTCCCTATACGAGCAGTACTTC.

This clone was picked up a small number of times. This chain connects TRBV10-3 to TRBJ1-1; 7 positions match TRBD1. This CDR3 is built from 16 residues. CDR1 and CDR2 (germline): ENHRY, SYGVKD. Trimming removed 6 bases from V and 0 bases from J; junction bases left unmatched: 10. The CDR3 loop is CAISDRDRGMNTEAFF. CDR3 coding DNA: TGTGCCATCAGCGACCGGGACAGAGGAATGAACACTGAAGCTTTCTTT.

The chain is built from TRBV2 and TRBJ2-7, with 7 bases lining up with TRBD1. The V segment lost 1 base and the J segment 0 bases; nucleotides outside the gene matches: 3. The CDR3 is 15 residues long. The germline V gene has CDR1 SNHLY and CDR2 FYNNEI. CDR3 DNA sequence: TGTGCCAGCAGTGAAGGGGCAGGGGGCTCCTACGAGCAGTACTTC. Protein: CASSEGAGGSYEQYF.